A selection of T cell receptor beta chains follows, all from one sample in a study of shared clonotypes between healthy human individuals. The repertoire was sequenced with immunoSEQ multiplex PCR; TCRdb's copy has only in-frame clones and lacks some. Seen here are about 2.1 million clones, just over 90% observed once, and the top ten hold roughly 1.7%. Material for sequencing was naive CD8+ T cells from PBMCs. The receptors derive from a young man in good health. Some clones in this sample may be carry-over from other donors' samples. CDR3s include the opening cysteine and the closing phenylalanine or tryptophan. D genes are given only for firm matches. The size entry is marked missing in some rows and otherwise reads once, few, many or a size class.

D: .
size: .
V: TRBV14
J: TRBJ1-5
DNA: TGTGCCAGCAGCCAGTATCAGCCCCAGCATTTT
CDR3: CASSQYQPQHF

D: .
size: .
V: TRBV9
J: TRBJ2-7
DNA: TGTGCCAGCAGCCCGACACCCTCCTACGAGCAGTACTTC
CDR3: CASSPTPSYEQYF

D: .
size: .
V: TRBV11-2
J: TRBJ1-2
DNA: TGTGCCAGCAGCTTAGATCCAGTTCCCTACTATGGCTACACCTTC
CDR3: CASSLDPVPYYGYTF

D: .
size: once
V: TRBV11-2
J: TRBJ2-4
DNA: TGTGCCAGCAGCCCCTCCCTAGGGTTCCAGTACTTC
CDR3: CASSPSLGFQYF

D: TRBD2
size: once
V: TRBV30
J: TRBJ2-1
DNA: TGTGCCTGGAGTGTATTAGGGACTAGGGGTGATGAGCAGTTCTTC
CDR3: CAWSVLGTRGDEQFF

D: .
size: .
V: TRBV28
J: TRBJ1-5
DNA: TGTGCCAGCAGTTTACTAGGAGGGGGGAGCAATCAGCCCCAGCATTTT
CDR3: CASSLLGGGSNQPQHF

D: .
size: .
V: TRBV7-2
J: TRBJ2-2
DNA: TGTGCCAGCAGCCCCAACGGGCCCCGCGGGAACACCGGGGAGCTGTTTTTT
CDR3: CASSPNGPRGNTGELFF

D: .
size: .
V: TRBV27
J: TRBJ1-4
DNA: TGTGCCAGCAGCCAAACGGGGCGGGGCCCAGCTAGAGAAAAACTGTTTTTT
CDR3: CASSQTGRGPAREKLFF

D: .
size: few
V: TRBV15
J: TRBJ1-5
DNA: TGTGCCACCAGCAGCCCCTCCGGGGGTAACAATCAGCCCCAGCATTTT
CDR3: CATSSPSGGNNQPQHF

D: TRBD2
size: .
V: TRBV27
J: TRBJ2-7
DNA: TGTGCCAGCAGCCCCCGTAGGACTAGCGGTTTTGGGCAGTACTTC
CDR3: CASSPRRTSGFGQYF

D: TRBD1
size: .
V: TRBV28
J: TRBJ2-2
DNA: TGTGCCAGCAGTAGGGGGCGGGACACCGGGGAGCTGTTTTTT
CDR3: CASSRGRDTGELFF

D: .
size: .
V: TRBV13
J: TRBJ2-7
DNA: TGTGCCAGCAGCTTAGCTCCTTTGATCGAGCAGTACTTC
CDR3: CASSLAPLIEQYF

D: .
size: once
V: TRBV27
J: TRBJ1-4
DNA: TGTGCCAGCAGTCCACTGACTGGGATTAATGAAAAACTGTTTTTT
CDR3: CASSPLTGINEKLFF

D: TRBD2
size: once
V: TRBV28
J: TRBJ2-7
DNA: TGTGCCAGCAGTTTACAGGGCGGGGGTTTTGAGCAGTACTTC
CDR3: CASSLQGGGFEQYF

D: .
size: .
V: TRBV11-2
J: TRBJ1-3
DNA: TGTGCCAGCAGCTTTCCTCCGGGACCGTACACCTCTGGAAACACCATATATTTT
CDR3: CASSFPPGPYTSGNTIYF

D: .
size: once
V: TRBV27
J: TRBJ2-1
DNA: TGTGCCAGCAGTTTAGGGCCTTACCAGGAGCAGTTCTTC
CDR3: CASSLGPYQEQFF

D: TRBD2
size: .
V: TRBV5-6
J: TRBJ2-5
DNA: TGTGCCAGCAGCTGGGGGACTAGCGGGAAAGAGACCCAGTACTTC
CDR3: CASSWGTSGKETQYF

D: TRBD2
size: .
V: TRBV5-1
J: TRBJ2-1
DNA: TGCGCCAGCAGCCCCCGACTAGCCCCCTACAATGAGCAGTTCTTC
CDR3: CASSPRLAPYNEQFF

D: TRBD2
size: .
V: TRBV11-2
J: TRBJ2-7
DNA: TGTGCCAGCAGCTTAACCGCGGGGGGGGAGTACGAGCAGTACTTC
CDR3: CASSLTAGGEYEQYF

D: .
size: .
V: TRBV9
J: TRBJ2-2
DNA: TGTGCCAGCAGCGTAATACCCGGGGAGCTGTTTTTT
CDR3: CASSVIPGELFF

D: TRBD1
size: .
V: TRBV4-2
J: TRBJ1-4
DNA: TGTGCCAGCAGCCAACCAACCACAGGGGGAAGTGAAAAACTGTTTTTT
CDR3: CASSQPTTGGSEKLFF

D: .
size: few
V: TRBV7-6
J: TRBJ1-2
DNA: TGTGCCAGCAGCTCCCTCTCCGGAGCGGACGGCTACACCTTC
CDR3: CASSSLSGADGYTF

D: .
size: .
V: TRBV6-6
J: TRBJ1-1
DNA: TGTGCCAGCAAGCAACAGGGACCGAACACTGAAGCTTTCTTT
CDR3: CASKQQGPNTEAFF

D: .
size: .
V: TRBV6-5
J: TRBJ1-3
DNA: TGTGCCAGCAGTCCCTTTCGGAGCTCTGGAAACACCATATATTTT
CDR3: CASSPFRSSGNTIYF

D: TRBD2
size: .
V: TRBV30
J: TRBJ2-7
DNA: TGTGCCTGGACCTGGACTAGCGGCTACGAGCAGTACTTC
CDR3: CAWTWTSGYEQYF

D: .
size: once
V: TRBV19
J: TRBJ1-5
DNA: TGTGCCAGTAGTATAGACAGGGGCAATCAGCCCCAGCATTTT
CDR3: CASSIDRGNQPQHF

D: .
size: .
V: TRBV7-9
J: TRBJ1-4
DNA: TGTGCCAGCAGCCGTGCACCGGGACGTATTAATGAAAAACTGTTTTTT
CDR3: CASSRAPGRINEKLFF

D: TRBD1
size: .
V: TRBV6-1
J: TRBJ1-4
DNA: TGTGCCAGCAGTGAAGGGACAGGAACCGAAAAACTGTTTTTT
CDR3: CASSEGTGTEKLFF

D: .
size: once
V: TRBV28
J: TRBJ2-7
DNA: TGTGCCAGCAGTTATCCCGGCGGCGCCCTCTACGAGCAGTACTTC
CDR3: CASSYPGGALYEQYF

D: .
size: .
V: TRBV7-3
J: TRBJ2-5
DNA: TGTGCCAGCAGCTTAACGGCGGGGCAAGAGACCCAGTACTTC
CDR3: CASSLTAGQETQYF

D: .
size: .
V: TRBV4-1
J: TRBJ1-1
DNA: TGCGCCAGCAGCTGGGGGGCACGGAACACTGAAGCTTTCTTT
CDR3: CASSWGARNTEAFF

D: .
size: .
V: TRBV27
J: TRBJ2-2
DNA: TGTGCCAGCAGTTTTTACGGTAACTCCGGGGAGCTGTTTTTT
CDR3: CASSFYGNSGELFF

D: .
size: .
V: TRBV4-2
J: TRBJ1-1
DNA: TGTGCCAGCAGAGCTGAATCGACATGGAACACTGAAGCTTTCTTT
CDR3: CASRAESTWNTEAFF

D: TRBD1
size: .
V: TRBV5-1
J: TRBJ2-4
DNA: TGCGCCAGCAGAGCACAGGGGGCCAAAAACATTCAGTACTTC
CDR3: CASRAQGAKNIQYF

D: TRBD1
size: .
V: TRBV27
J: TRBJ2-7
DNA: TGTGCCAGCAGTTTATCGAACCGGGGACAGGGAGCGGGGGAGCAGTACTTC
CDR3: CASSLSNRGQGAGEQYF

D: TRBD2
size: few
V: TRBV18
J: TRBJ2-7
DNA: TGTGCCAGCTCACCATCTAGCGGGGCCTACGAGCAGTACTTC
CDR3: CASSPSSGAYEQYF

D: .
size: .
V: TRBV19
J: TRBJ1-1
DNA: TGTGCCAGTAGTCCCTCCGGGGGTGTCGGCACTGAAGCTTTCTTT
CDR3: CASSPSGGVGTEAFF

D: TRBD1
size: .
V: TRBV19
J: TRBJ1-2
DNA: TGTGCCAGTAGTATCAGGGGGGTCTATGGCTACACCTTC
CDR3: CASSIRGVYGYTF

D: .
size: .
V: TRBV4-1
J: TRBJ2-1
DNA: TGCGCCAGCAGCCAAGAGGGAGCCCACAATGAGCAGTTCTTC
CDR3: CASSQEGAHNEQFF

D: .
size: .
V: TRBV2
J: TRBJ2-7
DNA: TGTGCCAGCAGTGAAAGAGCCCCGGGTGCCTCCTACGAGCAGTACTTC
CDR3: CASSERAPGASYEQYF

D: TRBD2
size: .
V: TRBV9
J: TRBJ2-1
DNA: TGTGCCAGCAGCGGGACTAGCGGATACAATGAGCAGTTCTTC
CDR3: CASSGTSGYNEQFF

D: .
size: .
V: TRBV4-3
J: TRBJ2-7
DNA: TGCGCCAGCAGCCAAGACTCCTTGGGCGAGCAGTACTTC
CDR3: CASSQDSLGEQYF

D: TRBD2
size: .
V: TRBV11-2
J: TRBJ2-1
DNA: TGTGCCAGCAGCAAGACTAGCACCCCACAGTTCTTC
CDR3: CASSKTSTPQFF

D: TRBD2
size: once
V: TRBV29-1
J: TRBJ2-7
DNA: TGCAGCGTTTCGAGCGGGGGAAGCTCCTACGAGCAGTACTTC
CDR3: CSVSSGGSSYEQYF

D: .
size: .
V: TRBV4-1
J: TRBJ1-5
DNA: TGCGCCAGCAGCCCAGGACCCTTCGAGGGTCAGCCCCAGCATTTT
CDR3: CASSPGPFEGQPQHF

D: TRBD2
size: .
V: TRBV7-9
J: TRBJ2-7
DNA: TGTGCCAGCAGCTTAACAGCGGGAGGCTACGAGCAGTACTTC
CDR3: CASSLTAGGYEQYF

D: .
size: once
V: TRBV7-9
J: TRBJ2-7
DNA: TGTGCCAGCAGCTTTTTATACTCCTACGAGCAGTACTTC
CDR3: CASSFLYSYEQYF

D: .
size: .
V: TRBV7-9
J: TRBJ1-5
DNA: TGTGCCAGCAGCCCCGACAGAAATCAGCCCCAGCATTTT
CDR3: CASSPDRNQPQHF

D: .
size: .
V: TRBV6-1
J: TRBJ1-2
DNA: TGTGCCAGCAGAGAGAACTTGGACACCTACTATGGCTACACCTTC
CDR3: CASRENLDTYYGYTF

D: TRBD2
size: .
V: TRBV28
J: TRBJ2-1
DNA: TGTGCCAGCAATAGCGGGTTGAGCTCCTACAATGAGCAGTTCTTC
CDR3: CASNSGLSSYNEQFF

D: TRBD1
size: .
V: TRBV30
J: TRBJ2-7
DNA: TGTGCCTGGGCCGTCAAGACAGGGGTGGACGAGCAGTACTTC
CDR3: CAWAVKTGVDEQYF

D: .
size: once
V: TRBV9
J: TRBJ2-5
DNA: TGTGCCAGCAGCGTAGCCGGGTCCCAAGAGACCCAGTACTTC
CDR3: CASSVAGSQETQYF

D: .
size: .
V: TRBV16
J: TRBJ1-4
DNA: TGTGCCAGCAGCCTAGATGCAACTAATGAAAAACTGTTTTTT
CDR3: CASSLDATNEKLFF

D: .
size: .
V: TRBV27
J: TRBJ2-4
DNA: TGTGCCAGCAGTTTATCGATCGAGGGTGAAAACATTCAGTACTTC
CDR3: CASSLSIEGENIQYF

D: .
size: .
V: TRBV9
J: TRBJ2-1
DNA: TGTGCCAGCACCCCAGGGGATGAGGCTGAGCAGTTCTTC
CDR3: CASTPGDEAEQFF

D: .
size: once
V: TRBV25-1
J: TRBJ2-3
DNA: TGTGCCAGCAGTGACGAGAGCTGGACAGATACGCAGTATTTT
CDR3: CASSDESWTDTQYF

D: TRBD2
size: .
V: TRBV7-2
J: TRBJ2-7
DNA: TGTGCCAGCAGCGCCTCTAGCGGGAGGGCCAACGAGCAGTACTTC
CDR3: CASSASSGRANEQYF

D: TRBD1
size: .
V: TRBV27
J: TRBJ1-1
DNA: TGTGCCAGCAGCCTCGACAGGGACACTGAAGCTTTCTTT
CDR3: CASSLDRDTEAFF

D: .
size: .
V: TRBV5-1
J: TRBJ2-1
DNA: TGCGCCAGCAGCTCTTCAACATACCGTAATGAGCAGTTCTTC
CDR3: CASSSSTYRNEQFF

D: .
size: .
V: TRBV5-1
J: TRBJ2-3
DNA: TGCGCCAGCAGCTTATGGACCTCCCAGGATACGCAGTATTTT
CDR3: CASSLWTSQDTQYF